These T cell receptor beta chains were read from a single sample in a study of shared clonotypes between healthy human individuals. TCRdb keeps only in-frame clones here, not all; method: immunoSEQ multiplex PCR. Here the sample spans about 580,000 clones, 98% being singletons. The sequencing input was naive CD8+ T cells sorted from blood. The source is a man in his thirties or forties in good health. The CDR3 runs from the conserved cysteine through the conserved F or W. D genes are given only for firm matches. Expanded clones get a size class; other rows say once, few or many, or leave the size out.

.,TRBJ2-2,TRBV7-6,.,CASSLGLTNTGELFF,TGTGCCAGCAGCTTAGGGCTGACTAACACCGGGGAGCTGTTTTTT
.,TRBJ2-7,TRBV4-1,.,CASSQEGPPGDEQYF,TGCGCCAGCAGCCAAGAAGGCCCCCCCGGGGACGAGCAGTACTTC
.,TRBJ1-2,TRBV7-9,TRBD1,CASIPEGAYGYTF,TGTGCCAGCATCCCCGAGGGGGCCTATGGCTACACCTTC
.,TRBJ2-2,TRBV28,.,CASSFVDTLNTGELFF,TGTGCCAGCAGTTTCGTGGACACCTTGAACACCGGGGAGCTGTTTTTT
once,TRBJ1-2,TRBV5-4,.,CATDGTDYGYTF,TGTGCCACTGACGGAACAGATTATGGCTACACCTTC
.,TRBJ2-7,TRBV27,TRBD2,CASSPLSGRSYEQYF,TGTGCCAGCAGTCCCCTTAGCGGGAGGTCGTACGAGCAGTACTTC
.,TRBJ2-7,TRBV2,.,CASISTGTGMNYEQYF,TGTGCCAGCATCTCCACCGGGACTGGGATGAACTACGAGCAGTACTTC
.,TRBJ1-1,TRBV15,.,CATSRNPKGAFF,TGTGCCACCAGCAGGAACCCCAAAGGAGCTTTCTTT
.,TRBJ2-1,TRBV9,.,CASSVDASSYNEQFF,TGTGCCAGCAGCGTAGATGCGAGCTCCTACAATGAGCAGTTCTTC
.,TRBJ2-7,TRBV2,.,CASSPGSSSRTSQTYEQYF,TGTGCCAGCAGTCCGGGGTCGTCTAGCCGAACTTCCCAAACCTACGAGCAGTACTTC
.,TRBJ2-7,TRBV7-9,TRBD2,CASSLVASGSYEQYF,TGTGCCAGCAGCTTAGTCGCTAGCGGGAGTTACGAGCAGTACTTC
.,TRBJ2-1,TRBV18,TRBD2,CASSPIGREVGEQFF,TGTGCCAGCTCACCAATCGGACGGGAGGTTGGTGAGCAGTTCTTC
.,TRBJ2-1,TRBV7-9,.,CASSSTVLASSYNEQFF,TGTGCCAGCAGCTCAACAGTACTTGCCAGCTCCTACAATGAGCAGTTCTTC
.,TRBJ2-3,TRBV5-1,.,CASSGLVRGPSTDTQYF,TGCGCCAGCAGCGGGTTGGTCAGGGGTCCTAGCACAGATACGCAGTATTTT
.,TRBJ2-7,TRBV19,.,CASSIWGGSTIYEQYF,TGTGCCAGTAGTATTTGGGGTGGCTCAACGATATACGAGCAGTACTTC
.,TRBJ2-5,TRBV11-2,TRBD2,CASSPRAAGGRETQYF,TGTGCCAGCAGCCCCCGGGCGGCGGGGGGCAGGGAGACCCAGTACTTC
.,TRBJ2-3,TRBV4-3,TRBD2,CASSQDGGSGTDTQYF,TGCGCCAGCAGCCAAGACGGCGGGAGCGGAACAGATACGCAGTATTTT
once,TRBJ2-7,TRBV6-5,.,CASSLAKFPYEQYF,TGTGCCAGCAGTCTAGCGAAATTCCCTTACGAGCAGTACTTC
.,TRBJ2-2,TRBV5-1,.,CASSLYGGRENTGELFF,TGCGCCAGCAGCTTGTATGGCGGCAGGGAAAACACCGGGGAGCTGTTTTTT
.,TRBJ2-5,TRBV29-1,.,CSVVGLLETQYF,TGCAGCGTTGTTGGGCTCCTAGAGACCCAGTACTTC
.,TRBJ2-7,TRBV29-1,.,CSVEEAGTPSYEQYF,TGCAGCGTTGAAGAGGCGGGAACCCCCTCCTACGAGCAGTACTTC
.,TRBJ2-1,TRBV11-2,TRBD2,CASSSLTSGSSDEQFF,TGTGCCAGCAGTTCCCTAACTAGCGGGAGTAGTGATGAGCAGTTCTTC
.,TRBJ2-3,TRBV9,.,CASSRWDTSTDTQYF,TGTGCCAGCAGTCGGTGGGACACTAGCACAGATACGCAGTATTTT
.,TRBJ2-3,TRBV7-9,TRBD1,CASSPPQGASTDTQYF,TGTGCCAGCAGCCCGCCCCAGGGGGCGAGCACAGATACGCAGTATTTT
once,TRBJ2-4,TRBV5-1,.,CASSAGDSTSKNIQYF,TGCGCCAGCAGCGCGGGGGACAGTACGTCCAAAAACATTCAGTACTTC
.,TRBJ2-2,TRBV4-1,TRBD1,CASSQVARTGLPGELFF,TGCGCCAGCAGCCAAGTAGCTAGGACAGGGCTCCCCGGGGAGCTGTTTTTT